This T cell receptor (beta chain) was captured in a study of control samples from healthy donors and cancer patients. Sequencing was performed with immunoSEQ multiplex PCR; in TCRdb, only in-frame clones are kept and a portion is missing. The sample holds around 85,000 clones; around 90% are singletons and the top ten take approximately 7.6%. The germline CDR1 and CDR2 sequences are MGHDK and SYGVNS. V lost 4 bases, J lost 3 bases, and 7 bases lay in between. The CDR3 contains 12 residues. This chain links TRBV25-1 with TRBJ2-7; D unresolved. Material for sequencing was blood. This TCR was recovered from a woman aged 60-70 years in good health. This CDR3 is CASSASIYEQYF. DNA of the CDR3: TGTGCCAGCAGTGCTTCTATCTACGAGCAGTACTTC.